The 3 T cell receptor beta chains listed next were all sequenced from one sample in a study of metastatic and nonmetastatic thyroid tumors. Treatment of any kind had been given to no patient before thyroid surgery. With MiXCR, TCRdb called clones anew from the PCR reads. This table holds approximately 25,000 clones, 20% to 30% found once. Sequences were obtained from blood. The receptors stem from a male donor with papillary thyroid cancer or a benign thyroid nodule (not recorded which). Some clones in this sample may be carry-over from other donors' samples.

This clone appeared many times. The V gene is TRBV7-9, the J gene TRBJ2-5; D remains unclear. V lost 5 bases, J lost 5 bases, and 12 bases lay in between. This CDR3 spans 13 amino acids. The germline V gene has CDR1 SEHNR and CDR2 FQNEAQ (reference sequence). The CDR3 reads CASSPDGPETQYF. The CDR3 DNA is TGTGCCAGCAGCCCGGACGGACCGGAGACCCAGTACTTC.

This clone has more than one count but fewer than ten. The rearrangement links TRBV7-3 to TRBJ2-3; D may be TRBD2 (6 bases). CDR1 is SGHTA, CDR2 FQGTGA, per germline. V lost 8 bases, J lost 4 bases, and 10 bases lay in between. This CDR3 has 12 amino acids. CDR3 nucleotide sequence: TGTGCCAGCTTGCGGGGATCAGATACGCAGTATTTT. Its protein product is CASLRGSDTQYF.

This clone was counted a few times. This chain links TRBV6-1 with TRBJ2-7, with 9 bases matching TRBD2. This CDR3 contains 13 residues. CDR1 is MNHNS and CDR2 is SASEGT in the germline V gene. V shed 4 bases and J 3 bases; nucleotides not matched to a gene: 1. CDR3 sequence (DNA): TGTGCCAGCAGTGGGACTAGCGACTACGAGCAGTACTTC. Its translation: CASSGTSDYEQYF.